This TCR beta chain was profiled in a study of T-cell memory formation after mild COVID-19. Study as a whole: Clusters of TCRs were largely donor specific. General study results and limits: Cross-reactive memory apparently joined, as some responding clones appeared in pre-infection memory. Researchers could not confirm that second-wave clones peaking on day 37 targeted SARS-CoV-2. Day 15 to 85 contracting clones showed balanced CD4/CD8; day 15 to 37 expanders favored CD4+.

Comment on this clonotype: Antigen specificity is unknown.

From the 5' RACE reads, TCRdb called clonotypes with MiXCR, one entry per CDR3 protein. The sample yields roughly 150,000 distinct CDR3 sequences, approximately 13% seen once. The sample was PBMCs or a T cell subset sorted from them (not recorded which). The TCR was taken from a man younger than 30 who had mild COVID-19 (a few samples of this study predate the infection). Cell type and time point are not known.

CDR3 in DNA: TGCGCCAGCAGCGGCGGGAGGGGCACAACTAATGAAAAACTGTTTTTT. Its protein is CASSGGRGTTNEKLFF. V usage is TRBV5-1 and J usage is TRBJ1-4; possible D gene TRBD1, 5 bases. Germline lookup yields CDR1 SGHRS and CDR2 YFSETQ. Trimming cost V 4 bases and J 0 bases, with 13 bases left between them. CDR3 length: 16 amino acids.